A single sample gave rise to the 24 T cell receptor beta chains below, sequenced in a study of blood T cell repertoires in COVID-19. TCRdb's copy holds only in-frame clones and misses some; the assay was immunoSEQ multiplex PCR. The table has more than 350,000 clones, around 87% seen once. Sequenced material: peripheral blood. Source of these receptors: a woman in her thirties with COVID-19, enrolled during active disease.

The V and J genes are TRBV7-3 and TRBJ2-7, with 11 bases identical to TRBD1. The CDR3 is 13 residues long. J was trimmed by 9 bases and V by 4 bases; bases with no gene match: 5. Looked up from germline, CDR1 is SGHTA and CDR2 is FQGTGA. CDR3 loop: CASSSRTGGVQYF. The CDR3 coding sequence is TGTGCCAGCAGCTCTCGGACAGGGGGCGTGCAGTACTTC.

Here the CDR3 DNA reads TGTGCTAGTGGTTTGGTCCATAGCGGGAGCGGATCCTACAATGAGCAGTTCTTC. Encoded protein: CASGLVHSGSGSYNEQFF. V and J are TRBV12-5 and TRBJ2-1; TRBD2 matches 9 bases. The CDR3 totals 18 residues. Germline CDR1 is LGHNT and CDR2 is FRNRAP. V dropped 0 bases and J dropped 1; count of bases not matched to a gene: 7.

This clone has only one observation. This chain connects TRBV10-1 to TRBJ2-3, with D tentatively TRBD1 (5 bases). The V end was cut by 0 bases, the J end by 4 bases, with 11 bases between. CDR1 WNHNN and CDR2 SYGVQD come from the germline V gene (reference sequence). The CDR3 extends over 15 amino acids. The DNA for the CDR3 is TGCGCCAGCAGTGAGTCGGCAGGGTGGGCAGATACGCAGTATTTT. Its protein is CASSESAGWADTQYF.

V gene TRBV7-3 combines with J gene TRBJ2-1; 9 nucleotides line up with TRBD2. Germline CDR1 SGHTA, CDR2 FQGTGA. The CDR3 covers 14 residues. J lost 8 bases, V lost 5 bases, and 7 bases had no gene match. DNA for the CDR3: TGTGCCAGCAGCCCGGGACTAGCTCCCCATGAGCAGTTCTTC. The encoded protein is CASSPGLAPHEQFF.

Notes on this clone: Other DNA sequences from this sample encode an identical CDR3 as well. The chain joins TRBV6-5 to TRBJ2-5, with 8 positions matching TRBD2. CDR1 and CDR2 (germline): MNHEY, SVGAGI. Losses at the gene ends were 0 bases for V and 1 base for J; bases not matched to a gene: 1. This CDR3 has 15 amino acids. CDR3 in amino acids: CASSYSGRAQETQYF. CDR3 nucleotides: TGTGCCAGCAGTTACTCCGGGAGGGCCCAAGAGACCCAGTACTTC.

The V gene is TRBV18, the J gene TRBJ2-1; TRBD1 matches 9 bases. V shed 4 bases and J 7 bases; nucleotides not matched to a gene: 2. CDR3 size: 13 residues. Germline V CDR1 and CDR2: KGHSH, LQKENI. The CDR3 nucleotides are TGTGCCAGCTCACGGACAGGGGATAATGAGCAGTTCTTC. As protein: CASSRTGDNEQFF. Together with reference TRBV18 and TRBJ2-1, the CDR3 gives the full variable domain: NAGVMQNPRHLVRRRGQEARLRCSPMKGHSHVYWYRQLPEEGLKFMVYLQKENIIDESGMPKERFSAEFPKEGPSILRIQQVVRGDSAAYFCASSRTGDNEQFFGPGTRLTVL.

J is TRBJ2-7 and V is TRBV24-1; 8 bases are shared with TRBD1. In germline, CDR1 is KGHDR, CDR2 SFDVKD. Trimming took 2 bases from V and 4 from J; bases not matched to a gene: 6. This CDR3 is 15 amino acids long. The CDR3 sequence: CATSDSYRGAYEQYF. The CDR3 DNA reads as TGTGCCACCAGTGATTCTTACAGGGGGGCTTACGAGCAGTACTTC.

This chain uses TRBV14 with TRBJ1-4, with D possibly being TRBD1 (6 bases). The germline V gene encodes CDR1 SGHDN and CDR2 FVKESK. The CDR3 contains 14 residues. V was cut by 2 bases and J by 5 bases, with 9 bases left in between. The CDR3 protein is CASSQWTVNEKLFF. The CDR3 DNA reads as TGTGCCAGCAGCCAATGGACAGTAAATGAAAAACTGTTTTTT.

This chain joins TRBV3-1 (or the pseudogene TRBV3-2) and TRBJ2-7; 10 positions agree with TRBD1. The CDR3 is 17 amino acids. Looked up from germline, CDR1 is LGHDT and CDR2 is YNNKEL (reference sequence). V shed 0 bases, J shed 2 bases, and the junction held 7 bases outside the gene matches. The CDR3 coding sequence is TGTGCCAGCAGCCAAGACAGACAGGGGGCGCGAACCTACGAGCAGTACTTC. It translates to CASSQDRQGARTYEQYF.

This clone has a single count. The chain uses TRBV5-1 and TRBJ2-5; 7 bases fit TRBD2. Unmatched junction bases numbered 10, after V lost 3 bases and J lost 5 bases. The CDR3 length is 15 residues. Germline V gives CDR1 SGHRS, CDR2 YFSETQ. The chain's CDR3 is CASSSEGGPLETQYF. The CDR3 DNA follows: TGCGCCAGCAGCTCTGAGGGAGGGCCGTTGGAGACCCAGTACTTC.

This CDR3 reads CASSVASGNKYEQYF. The CDR3 DNA sequence: TGTGCCAGCAGCGTAGCCAGCGGGAATAAGTACGAGCAGTACTTC. This chain uses TRBV9 with TRBJ2-7; 7 bases map to TRBD2. The CDR3 length is 15 residues. Per the germline V gene, CDR1 is SGDLS and CDR2 is YYNGEE. J gave up 4 bases and V 0 bases, and 7 bases lay outside the gene matches.

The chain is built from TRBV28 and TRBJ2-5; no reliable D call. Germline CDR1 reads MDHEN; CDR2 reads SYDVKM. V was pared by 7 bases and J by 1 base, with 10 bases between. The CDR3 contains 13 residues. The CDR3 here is CASKISSQETQYF. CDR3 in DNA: TGTGCCAGCAAAATCTCCTCCCAAGAGACCCAGTACTTC.

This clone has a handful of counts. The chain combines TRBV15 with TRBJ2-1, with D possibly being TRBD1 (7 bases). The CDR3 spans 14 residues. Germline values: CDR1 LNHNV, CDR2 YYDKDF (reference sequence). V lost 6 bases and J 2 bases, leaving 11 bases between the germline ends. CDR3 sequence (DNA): TGTGCCACCAGAGGCAGGGGGGCCTACAATGAGCAGTTCTTC. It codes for CATRGRGAYNEQFF.

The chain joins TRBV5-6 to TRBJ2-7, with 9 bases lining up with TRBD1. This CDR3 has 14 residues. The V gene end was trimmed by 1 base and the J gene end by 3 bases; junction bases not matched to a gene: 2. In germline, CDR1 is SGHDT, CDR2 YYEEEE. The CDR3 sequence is CASSLTGGNYEQYF. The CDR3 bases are TGTGCCAGCAGCTTGACAGGGGGCAACTACGAGCAGTACTTC.

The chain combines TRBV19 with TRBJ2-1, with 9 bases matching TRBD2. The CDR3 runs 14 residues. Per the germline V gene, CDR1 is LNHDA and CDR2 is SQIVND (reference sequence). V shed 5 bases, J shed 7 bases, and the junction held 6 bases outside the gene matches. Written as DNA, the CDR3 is TGTGCCAGTAGTGGGACTAGCCTGACAAATGAGCAGTTCTTC. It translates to CASSGTSLTNEQFF.

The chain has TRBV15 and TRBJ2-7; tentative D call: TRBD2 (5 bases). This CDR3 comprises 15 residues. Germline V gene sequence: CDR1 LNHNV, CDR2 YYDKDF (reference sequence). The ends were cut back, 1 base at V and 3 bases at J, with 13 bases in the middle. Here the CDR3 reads CATSRARGLGYEQYF. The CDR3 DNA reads TGTGCCACCAGCAGAGCCAGAGGGCTGGGCTACGAGCAGTACTTC.

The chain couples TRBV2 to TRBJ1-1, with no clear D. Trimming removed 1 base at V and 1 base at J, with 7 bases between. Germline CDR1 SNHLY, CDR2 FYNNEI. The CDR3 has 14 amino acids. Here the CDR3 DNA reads TGTGCCAGCAGTGAAGTGCGTGGGAACACTGAAGCTTTCTTT. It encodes CASSEVRGNTEAFF.

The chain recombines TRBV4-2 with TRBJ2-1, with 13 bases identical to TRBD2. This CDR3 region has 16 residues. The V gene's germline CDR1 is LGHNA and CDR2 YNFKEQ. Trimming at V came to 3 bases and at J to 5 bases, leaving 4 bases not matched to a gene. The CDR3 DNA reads TGTGCCAGCAGCCATCGACTAGCGGGAGGTAACAATGAGCAGTTCTTC. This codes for CASSHRLAGGNNEQFF.

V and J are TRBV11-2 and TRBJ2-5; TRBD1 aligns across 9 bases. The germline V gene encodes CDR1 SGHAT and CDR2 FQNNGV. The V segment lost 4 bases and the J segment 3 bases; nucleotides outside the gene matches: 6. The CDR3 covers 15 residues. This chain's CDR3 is CASSSGQGREETQYF. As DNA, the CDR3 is TGTGCCAGCAGCTCTGGACAGGGGAGGGAAGAGACCCAGTACTTC.

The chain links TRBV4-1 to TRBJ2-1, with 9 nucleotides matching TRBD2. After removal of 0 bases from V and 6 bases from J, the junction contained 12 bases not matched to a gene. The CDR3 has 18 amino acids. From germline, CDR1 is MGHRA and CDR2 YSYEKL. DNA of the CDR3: TGCGCCAGCAGCCAAGATACCATGCGGGAGGGGTTCCCCAATGAGCAGTTCTTC. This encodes CASSQDTMREGFPNEQFF.

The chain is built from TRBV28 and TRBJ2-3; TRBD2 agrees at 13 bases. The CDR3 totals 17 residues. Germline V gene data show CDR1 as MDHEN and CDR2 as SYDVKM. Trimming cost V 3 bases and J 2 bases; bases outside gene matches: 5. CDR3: CASSFRTSGRATDTQYF. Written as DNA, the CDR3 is TGTGCCAGCAGTTTCCGAACTAGCGGGAGGGCCACAGATACGCAGTATTTT.

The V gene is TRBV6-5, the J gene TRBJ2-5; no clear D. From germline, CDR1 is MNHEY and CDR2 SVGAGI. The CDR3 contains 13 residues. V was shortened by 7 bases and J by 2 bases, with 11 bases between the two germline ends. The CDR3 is CASMAAAQETQYF. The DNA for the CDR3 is TGTGCCAGCATGGCGGCGGCTCAAGAGACCCAGTACTTC.

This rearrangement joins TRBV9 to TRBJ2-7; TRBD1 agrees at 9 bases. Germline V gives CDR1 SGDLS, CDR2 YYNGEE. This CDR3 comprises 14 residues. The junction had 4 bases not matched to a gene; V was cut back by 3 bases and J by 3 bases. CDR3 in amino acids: CASSGRQGDYEQYF. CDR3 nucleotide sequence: TGTGCCAGCAGCGGAAGACAGGGGGACTACGAGCAGTACTTC.

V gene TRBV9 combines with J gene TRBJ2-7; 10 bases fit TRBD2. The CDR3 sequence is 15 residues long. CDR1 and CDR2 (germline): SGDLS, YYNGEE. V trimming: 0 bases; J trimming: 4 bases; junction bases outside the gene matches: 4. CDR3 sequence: CASSVGGTSAYEQYF. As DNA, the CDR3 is TGTGCCAGCAGCGTAGGAGGGACTAGCGCGTACGAGCAGTACTTC.